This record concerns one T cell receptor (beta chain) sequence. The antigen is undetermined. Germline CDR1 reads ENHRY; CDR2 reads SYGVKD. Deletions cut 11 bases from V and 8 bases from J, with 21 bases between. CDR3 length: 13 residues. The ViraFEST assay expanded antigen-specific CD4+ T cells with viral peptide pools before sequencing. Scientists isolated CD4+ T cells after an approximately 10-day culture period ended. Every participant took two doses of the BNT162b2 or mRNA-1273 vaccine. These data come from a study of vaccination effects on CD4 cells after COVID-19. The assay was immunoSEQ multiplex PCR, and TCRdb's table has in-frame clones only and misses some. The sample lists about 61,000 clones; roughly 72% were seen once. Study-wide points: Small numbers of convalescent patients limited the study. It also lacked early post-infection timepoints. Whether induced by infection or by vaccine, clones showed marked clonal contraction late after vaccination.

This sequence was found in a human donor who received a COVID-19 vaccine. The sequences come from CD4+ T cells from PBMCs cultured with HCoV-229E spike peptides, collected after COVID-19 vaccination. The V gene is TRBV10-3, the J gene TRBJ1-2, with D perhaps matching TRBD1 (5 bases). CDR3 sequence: CALESGTGGGYTF. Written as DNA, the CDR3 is TGTGCCCTCGAATCCGGGACGGGTGGGGGCTACACCTTC.